This T cell receptor beta chain was recorded in a study of pediatric ulcerative colitis. Findings and caveats of the study: Blood-rectal clonal overlap within each person was significantly higher in ulcerative colitis patients than controls.

Generated by immunoSEQ multiplex PCR, the TCRdb table keeps only in-frame clones and is missing some. The sample shows fewer than 13,000 clones, roughly 88% of them seen only once. Concerning this clone itself: No antigen is known for it.

V lost 0 bases to trimming and J lost 10 bases, with 5 bases between them. The CDR3 consists of 11 residues. Germline lookup yields CDR1 SGHRS and CDR2 YFSETQ. This clonotype originated in a girl aged 10 to 17 with moderate ulcerative colitis. This rearrangement joins TRBV5-1 to TRBJ2-1; D gene ambiguous. Sample: blood. The CDR3 coding sequence is TGCGCCAGCAGCTTGGCTGGCGAGCAGTTCTTC. This encodes CASSLAGEQFF.